This T cell receptor beta chain was documented in a study of response to subunit inactivated influenza vaccine (dated by TCRdb to the late 2010s). About the study as a whole: Deep quantitative T cell receptor repertoire profiling was used in the study to track responses to a trivalent subunit inactivated influenza vaccine.

What the study reported, not specific to this receptor: According to the authors, only a limited number of new T cells may be recruited by each seasonal influenza vaccination.

Library method: RT-PCR. Sequenced on an Illumina HiSeq 2500. TCRdb cleaned the public reads at Q25 with fastp, built clones with MiXCR and kept in-frame beta chains. Duplicate CDR3 protein sequences are folded into a single record with the most common DNA and genes. This sample holds 800,000 to 1,000,000 distinct CDR3 sequences; 21% were observed only once. Roughly 10% of the sample is held by the ten biggest clonotypes. Points on this clonotype: Its antigen is unknown. Base qualities were left out, and no much larger clone turns up one base away.

The CDR3, cysteine through phenylalanine, is 14 amino acids long. This entry keeps only the CDR3 DNA: 42 bases, framed from base 1. Trimmed from V: 3 bases; trimmed from J: 3 bases; junction bases lacking a gene match: 2. The rearrangement joined TRBV12-3 or TRBV12-4 to TRBJ1-1; a stretch of 9 junction bases matches TRBD1. The origin of this receptor is a man aged 50-60 years who received an inactivated influenza vaccine. Donor details come from another sample of the same person, matched by shared clones. The specimen was PBMCs from blood, collected 5 to 6 days after vaccination. The CDR3 region has the sequence CASSLRDRDTEAFF. The DNA sequence is TGTGCCAGCAGTTTGAGGGACAGGGACACTGAAGCTTTCTTT.